The 10 T cell receptor beta chains reported below all come from one sample, sequenced in a study of T cells in Graves' hyperthyroidism and ophthalmopathy. TCR beta CDR3 regions were amplified from RNA. The HTBI primer set drove a first-round RT-PCR of the TCR CDR3. TCRdb reprocessed the multiplex PCR reads via MiXCR and lists one record per CDR3 protein. The sample has a few hundred thousand distinct CDR3 sequences, around 42% seen once. Sequencing input: peripheral blood or thyroid tissue (not recorded which). The receptors stem from a young woman with Graves' hyperthyroidism.

This clonotype was picked up many times. The V and J genes are TRBV11-3 and TRBJ1-1, with D maybe TRBD1 (5 bases). Germline assignment: CDR1 SGHNT and CDR2 YENEEA. Trimming took off 7 bases at V and 4 bases at J, with 13 bases between the two ends. CDR3 length equals 13 residues. CDR3 nucleotide sequence: TGTGCCAGCACCAACAGGAGGACCACTGAAGCTTTCTTT. Its translation: CASTNRRTTEAFF.

The chain links TRBV6-4 to TRBJ2-5; possible D gene TRBD2, 6 bases. The V end was cut by 5 bases, the J end by 7 bases, with 11 bases between. The germline V gene has CDR1 MRHNA and CDR2 SNTAGT. This CDR3 has 12 amino acids. This chain's CDR3 is CASSPLSGTQYF. The CDR3 region has the DNA TGTGCCAGCAGTCCCCTTAGCGGGACCCAGTACTTC.

This clonotype was counted a few times. The rearrangement links TRBV11-2 to TRBJ2-7, with D hard to call. Germline lookup yields CDR1 SGHAT and CDR2 FQNNGV. V dropped 1 base and J dropped 0 bases, with 7 bases sitting between them. The CDR3 consists of 14 residues. The CDR3: CASSLVPISYEQYF. As DNA, the CDR3 is TGTGCCAGCAGCTTAGTTCCAATCTCCTACGAGCAGTACTTC.

This rearrangement joins TRBV5-1 to TRBJ2-5; 7 bases fit TRBD1. V was pared by 3 bases and J by 1 base, with 6 bases of the junction left unmatched. Germline V gene sequence: CDR1 SGHRS, CDR2 YFSETQ. CDR3 size: 15 residues. The CDR3, as DNA: TGCGCCAGCAGCTGGACCCCAGGGGGCCAAGAGACCCAGTACTTC. This translates into CASSWTPGGQETQYF. Complete variable domain (other parts from reference TRBV5-1 and TRBJ2-5): KAGVTQTPRYLIKTRGQQVTLSCSPISGHRSVSWYQQTPGQGLQFLFEYFSETQRNKGNFPGRFSGRQFSNSRSEMNVSTLELGDSALYLCASSWTPGGQETQYFGPGTRLLVL.

Remarks on this clonotype: Mismatch with germline at one junction end may stem from a read error. The chain combines TRBV2 with TRBJ1-1; 7 bases line up with TRBD1. From germline, CDR1 is SNHLY and CDR2 FYNNEI. The CDR3 sequence is 16 residues long. The CDR3 sequence: CASSEARDSTNTEAFF. CDR3 sequence (DNA): TGTGCCAGCAGTGAAGCGAGGGACAGTACGAACACTGAAGCCTTCTTT. The full variable domain, rest sourced from reference TRBV2 and TRBJ1-1, is EPEVTQTPSHQVTQMGQEVILRCVPISNHLYFYWYRQILGQKVEFLVSFYNNEISEKSEIFDDQFSVERPDGSNFTLKIRSTKLEDSAMYFCASSEARDSTNTEAFFGQGTRLTVV.

This clonotype was seen only once. The junction does not match germline at one end; this may be a read error. The CDR3 protein is CAISESGGGELSF. CDR3 coding DNA: TGTGCCATCAGTGAGTCCGGCGGAGGGGAACTGTCTTTT. The chain employs TRBV10-3 and TRBJ1-4, with D perhaps matching TRBD1 (5 bases). This CDR3 region has 13 residues. Germline CDR1 ENHRY, CDR2 SYGVKD.

The rearrangement links TRBV12-3 or TRBV12-4 to TRBJ1-1; 11 bases match TRBD1. The CDR3 covers 14 residues. The ends lost 10 bases at V and 2 bases at J; junction bases unmatched: 6. The CDR3 loop reads CAIRGTGGNTEAFF. The DNA for the CDR3 is TGTGCCATCAGGGGGACAGGGGGAAACACTGAAGCTTTCTTT.

This clonotype has a count of ten or more. This chain uses TRBV20-1 with TRBJ2-7; 12 nucleotides agree with TRBD2. From germline, CDR1 is DFQATT and CDR2 SNEGSKA (reference sequence). The CDR3 consists of 15 residues. V lost 5 bases, J lost 3 bases, and 8 bases stayed unmatched. The CDR3 loop reads CSAGRGLAGFYEQYF. CDR3 nucleotide sequence: TGCAGTGCTGGAAGGGGACTAGCGGGCTTCTACGAGCAGTACTTC.

Concerning this clonotype itself: This CDR3 fails to terminate in the conserved phenylalanine or tryptophan, so it likely reflects a read error. This chain uses TRBV5-6 with TRBJ1-1; the match to TRBD1 covers 9 bases. J gave up 4 bases and V 2 bases, and 12 bases lay outside the gene matches. Germline CDR1 reads SGHDT; CDR2 reads YYEEEE. CDR3 length: 17 amino acids. CDR3 sequence: CASSLLGPGQGITEAFL. The CDR3, as DNA: TGTGCCAGCAGCTTACTGGGTCCCGGACAGGGGATCACTGAAGCTTTCCTT.

Points on this clonotype: A read error may explain this, as a much larger clone is one base away. The chain couples TRBV12-3 or TRBV12-4 to TRBJ2-5, with 7 bases identical to TRBD1. The CDR3 runs to 15 residues. The CDR3 region is CAGSFYRGTPETQYF. CDR3 sequence (DNA): TGTGCCGGCAGTTTTTACAGGGGAACCCCAGAGACCCAGTACTTC.